Listed below are T cell receptor beta chains from one sample, sequenced in a study of blood T cell repertoires in COVID-19. Profiled with immunoSEQ multiplex PCR; TCRdb holds only in-frame clones, not every one. The sample lists some 86,000 clones, more than 75% occurring once. Input material: peripheral blood. These receptors all stem from a woman in her 70s with acute or convalescent COVID-19. Each CDR3 is given with its conserved first and last residue. D genes are given only for firm matches. Size is omitted from some rows. Given values are once, few, many or a class for expanded clones.

>TRBV5-1|-|-|TRBJ2-5
TGCGCCAGCATGAGTGACCGGGAAGAGACCCAGTACTTC
CASMSDREETQYF
>TRBV5-6|-|-|TRBJ2-2
TGTGCCAGCAGCTTCACAGGGAAGAACACCGGGGAGCTGTTTTTT
CASSFTGKNTGELFF
>TRBV10-1|-|few|TRBJ1-1
TGCGCCAGCAGCGCCGAAGGGGGCACTGAAGCTTTCTTT
CASSAEGGTEAFF
>TRBV18|TRBD1|-|TRBJ1-1
TGTGCCAGCTCACTCGGACAGGGGGAAGCTTTCTTT
CASSLGQGEAFF
>TRBV24-1|TRBD1|-|TRBJ2-1
TGTGCCACCAGTGATGACAGGGGAGGGCAGTTCTTC
CATSDDRGGQFF
>TRBV5-8|TRBD2|-|TRBJ2-1
TGTGCCAGCAGCTTGGGACTAGCGGGTGTGACCTACAATGAGCAGTTCTTC
CASSLGLAGVTYNEQFF
>TRBV3-1/TRBV3-2|-|-|TRBJ2-3
TGTGCCAGCAGCCGGCGGGACACAGATACGCAGTATTTT
CASSRRDTDTQYF
>TRBV6-5|-|once|TRBJ1-1
TGTGCCAGCTTGAGGTCCACTGAAGCTTTCTTT
CASLRSTEAFF
>TRBV7-8|-|-|TRBJ1-2
TGTGCCAGCAGCTTAGGGGGCCAGGGTATAGGTGGCTACACCTTC
CASSLGGQGIGGYTF
>TRBV4-3|TRBD1|-|TRBJ2-4
TGCGCCAGCAGCCAAGAAGCGACCGGGACAGTACAAAACATTCAGTACTTC
CASSQEATGTVQNIQYF
>TRBV29-1|TRBD1|-|TRBJ2-3
TGCAGCGTTGAAAAGGACAGGGGGCCTCGCACAGATACGCAGTATTTT
CSVEKDRGPRTDTQYF
>TRBV10-1|-|-|TRBJ1-2
TGCGCCAGCGAGTACCCGCTCTATGGCTACACCTTC
CASEYPLYGYTF
>TRBV6-1|TRBD1|-|TRBJ1-3
TGTGCCAGCAGTGTCGGGGGACAGGTCTCTGGAAACACCATATATTTT
CASSVGGQVSGNTIYF
>TRBV11-3|-|-|TRBJ2-6
TGTGCCAGCAGCTCTACAGGGCCTGGGTCTGGGGCCAACGTCCTGACTTTC
CASSSTGPGSGANVLTF
>TRBV6-5|-|-|TRBJ2-5
TGTGCCAGCAGTTACTCCCGGGGTAGGAAGACCCAGTACTTC
CASSYSRGRKTQYF
>TRBV7-2|-|-|TRBJ1-5
TGTGCCAGCAGCGTGACTGAGAATCAGCCCCAGCATTTT
CASSVTENQPQHF
>TRBV5-6|-|-|TRBJ1-5
TGTGCCAGCAGCTTAGTGCGCGGGAACAATCAGCCCCAGCATTTT
CASSLVRGNNQPQHF
>TRBV4-2|TRBD2|once|TRBJ2-5
TGTGCCAGCAGCCAAGAACAGCGGGGGGCCGAAGAGACCCAGTACTTC
CASSQEQRGAEETQYF
>TRBV7-6|TRBD1|-|TRBJ1-4
TGTGCCAGCAGCTCTATGCCCAGGGGGCGCTGGGAAGAAAAACTGTTTTTT
CASSSMPRGRWEEKLFF
>TRBV7-9|TRBD1|-|TRBJ2-3
TGTGCCAGCAGCTTAGGAAGGGGGCTAACAGATACGCAGTATTTT
CASSLGRGLTDTQYF
>TRBV4-2|TRBD2|-|TRBJ2-5
TGTGCCAGCAGCCAAGCCGGGACTAGCGGTCAAGAGACCCAGTACTTC
CASSQAGTSGQETQYF
>TRBV10-3|-|-|TRBJ1-1
TGTGCCATCAGTGGAGGTTCGACAGGCTTTATGAACACTGAAGCTTTCTTT
CAISGGSTGFMNTEAFF
>TRBV3-1/TRBV3-2|-|-|TRBJ1-2
TGTGCCAGCAGCCTCCGGACAGCCCAGGGGGGCTACACCTTC
CASSLRTAQGGYTF
>TRBV28|TRBD2|-|TRBJ2-3
TGTGCCAGCAGTAACTTAGCGGGGGGGCCGAATACGCAGTATTTT
CASSNLAGGPNTQYF
>TRBV2|-|-|TRBJ2-3
TGTGCCAGCAGGGCCAGACAGGAATCAAGCACAGATACGCAGTATTTT
CASRARQESSTDTQYF
>TRBV7-9|-|once|TRBJ1-2
TGTGCCAGCAGCCTATTGGACACTTCTACCTATGGCTACACCTTC
CASSLLDTSTYGYTF
>TRBV2|TRBD2|-|TRBJ2-5
TGTGCCCATAGTGCTAGCGGGGGAAAACGAGAGACCCAGTACTTC
CAHSASGGKRETQYF
>TRBV7-6|TRBD2|-|TRBJ2-5
TGTGCCAGCAGCTCTTCGACTAGCGGGGGGGCAAGAGAGACCCAGTACTTC
CASSSSTSGGARETQYF
>TRBV6-1|-|-|TRBJ2-4
TGTGCCAGCAGTGAACGGACAGTACGAGGGTTGAGGGATGCCAAAAACATTCAGTACTTC
CASSERTVRGLRDAKNIQYF
>TRBV3-1/TRBV3-2|TRBD1|many|TRBJ1-6
TGTGCCAGCAGCCAAGGAAAGACAGGGGGCGCAGACTCACCCCTCCACTTT
CASSQGKTGGADSPLHF
>TRBV19|TRBD1|-|TRBJ1-6
TGTGCCAGTACCCAAGACAGGGCCGCTTATAATTCACCCCTCCACTTT
CASTQDRAAYNSPLHF
>TRBV28|TRBD1|once|TRBJ2-3
TGTGCCAGCAGTTTCGGGGACAGGGGTTCAGATACGCAGTATTTT
CASSFGDRGSDTQYF
>TRBV28|-|-|TRBJ1-1
TGTGCCAGCAGGACTACACGGAACACTGAAGCTTTCTTT
CASRTTRNTEAFF
>TRBV4-1|TRBD2|-|TRBJ2-5
TGCGCCAGCAGCCAAGATCAAGCGGGGGTGGAGACCCAGTACTTC
CASSQDQAGVETQYF
>TRBV3-1/TRBV3-2|TRBD2|-|TRBJ2-2
TGTGCCAGCAGCCTTTGGACTAGCGGGGGATCTGGGGAGCTGTTTTTT
CASSLWTSGGSGELFF
>TRBV28|-|-|TRBJ1-2
TGTGCCAGCAGTCCCAGGGAACGAGGCTTCTATGGCTACACCTTC
CASSPRERGFYGYTF
>TRBV9|-|-|TRBJ2-5
TGTGCCAGCAGCGGTTTGGCCGCAACGACCCAGTACTTC
CASSGLAATTQYF
>TRBV7-9|TRBD1|-|TRBJ2-3
TGTGCCAGCAGCCTCGGACAGGATTCGCGGTATTTT
CASSLGQDSRYF
>TRBV29-1|-|-|TRBJ2-1
TGCAGCGTTGAACGTGTCGCGTACAATGAGCAGTTCTTC
CSVERVAYNEQFF
>TRBV5-5|TRBD2|-|TRBJ2-1
TGTGCCAGCAGCTTAAAAAGAGTAGCGGGACTGGAATACAATGAGCAGTTCTTC
CASSLKRVAGLEYNEQFF
>TRBV3-1/TRBV3-2|TRBD1|-|TRBJ1-4
TGTGCCAGCAGCCAGACAGGGGTCGGTGAAAAACTGTTTTTT
CASSQTGVGEKLFF
>TRBV2|-|-|TRBJ1-2
TGTGCCAGCAGTGAAGGCAGGGTCTATGGCTACACCTTC
CASSEGRVYGYTF
>TRBV27|-|-|TRBJ2-5
TGTGCCAGCAGTTTCGCAGTAACCCCAGAGACCCAGTACTTC
CASSFAVTPETQYF
>TRBV7-8|-|once|TRBJ2-2
TGTGCCAGCAGCTTACGGGACACCGGGGAGCTGTTTTTT
CASSLRDTGELFF
>TRBV19|-|-|TRBJ1-2
TGTGCCAGTAGCGACGGGGGGATAACAGGCGATGGCTACACCTTC
CASSDGGITGDGYTF